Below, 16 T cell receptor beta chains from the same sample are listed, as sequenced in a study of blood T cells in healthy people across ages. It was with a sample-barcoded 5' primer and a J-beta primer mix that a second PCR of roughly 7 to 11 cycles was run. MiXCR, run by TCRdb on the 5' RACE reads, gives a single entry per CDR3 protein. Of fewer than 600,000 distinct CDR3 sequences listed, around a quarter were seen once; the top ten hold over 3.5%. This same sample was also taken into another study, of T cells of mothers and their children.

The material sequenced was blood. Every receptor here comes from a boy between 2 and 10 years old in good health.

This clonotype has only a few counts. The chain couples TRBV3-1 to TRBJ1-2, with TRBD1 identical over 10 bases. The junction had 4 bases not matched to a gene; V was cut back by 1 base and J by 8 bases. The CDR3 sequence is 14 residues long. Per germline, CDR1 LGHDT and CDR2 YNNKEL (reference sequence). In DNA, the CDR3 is TGTGCCAGCAGCCAAGTCGGGACAGGGGAAGGCTACACCTTC. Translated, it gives CASSQVGTGEGYTF. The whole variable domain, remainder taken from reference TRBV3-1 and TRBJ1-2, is DTAVSQTPKYLVTQMGNDKSIKCEQNLGHDTMYWYKQDSKKFLKIMFSYNNKELIINETVPNRFSPKSPDKAHLNLHINSLELGDSAVYFCASSQVGTGEGYTFGSGTRLTVV.

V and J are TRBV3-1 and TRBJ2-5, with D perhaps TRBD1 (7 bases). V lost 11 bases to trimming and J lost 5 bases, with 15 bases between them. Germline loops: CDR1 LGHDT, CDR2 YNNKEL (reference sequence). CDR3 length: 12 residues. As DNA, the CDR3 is TGTGCCTCGACAGGGACTTTGGAGACCCAGTACTTC. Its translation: CASTGTLETQYF.

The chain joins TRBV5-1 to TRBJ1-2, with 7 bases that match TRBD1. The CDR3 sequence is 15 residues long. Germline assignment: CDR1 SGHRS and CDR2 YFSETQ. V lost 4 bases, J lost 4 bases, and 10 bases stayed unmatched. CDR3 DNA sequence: TGCGCCAGCAGCCCCTGGACAGGTTCTCGCTATGGCTACACCTTC. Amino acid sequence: CASSPWTGSRYGYTF. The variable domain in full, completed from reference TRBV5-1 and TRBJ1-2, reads KAGVTQTPRYLIKTRGQQVTLSCSPISGHRSVSWYQQTPGQGLQFLFEYFSETQRNKGNFPGRFSGRQFSNSRSEMNVSTLELGDSALYLCASSPWTGSRYGYTFGSGTRLTVV.

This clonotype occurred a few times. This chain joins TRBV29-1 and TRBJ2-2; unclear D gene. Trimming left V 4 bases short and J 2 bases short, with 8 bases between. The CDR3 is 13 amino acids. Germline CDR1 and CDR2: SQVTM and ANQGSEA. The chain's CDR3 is CSVGATNTGELFF. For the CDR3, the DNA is TGCAGCGTTGGAGCGACCAACACCGGGGAGCTGTTTTTT.

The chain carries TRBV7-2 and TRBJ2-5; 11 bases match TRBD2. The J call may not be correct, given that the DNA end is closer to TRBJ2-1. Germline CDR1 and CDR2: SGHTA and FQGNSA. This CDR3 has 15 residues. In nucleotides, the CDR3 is TGTGCCAGCAGCCGAGCCGGGACTAGCGGCAATGAGCAGTTCTTC. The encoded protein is CASSRAGTSGNEQFF.

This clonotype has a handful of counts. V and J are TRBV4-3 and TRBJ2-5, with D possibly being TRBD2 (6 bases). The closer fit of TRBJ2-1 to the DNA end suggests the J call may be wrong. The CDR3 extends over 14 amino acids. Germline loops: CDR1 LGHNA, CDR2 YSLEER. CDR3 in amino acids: CASSQDTRGGEQFF. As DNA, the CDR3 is TGCGCCAGCAGCCAAGATACCCGGGGAGGTGAGCAGTTCTTC.

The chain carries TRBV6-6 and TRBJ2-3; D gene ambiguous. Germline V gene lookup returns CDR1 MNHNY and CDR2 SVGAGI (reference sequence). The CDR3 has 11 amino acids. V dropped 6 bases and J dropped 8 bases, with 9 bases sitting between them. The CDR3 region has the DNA TGTGCCAGCAGCTATAGGCTTACGCAGTATTTT. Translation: CASSYRLTQYF.

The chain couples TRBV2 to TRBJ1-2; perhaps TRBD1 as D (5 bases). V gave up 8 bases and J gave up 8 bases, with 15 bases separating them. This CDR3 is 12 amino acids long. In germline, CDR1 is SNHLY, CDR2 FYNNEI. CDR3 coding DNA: TGTGCCAGCGGGATGGGAGGGGACGGCTACACCTTC. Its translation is CASGMGGDGYTF.

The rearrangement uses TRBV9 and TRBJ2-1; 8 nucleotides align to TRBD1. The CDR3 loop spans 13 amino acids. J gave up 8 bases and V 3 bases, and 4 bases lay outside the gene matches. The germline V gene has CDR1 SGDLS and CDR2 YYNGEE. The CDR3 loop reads CASSGTGGHEQFF. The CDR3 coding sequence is TGTGCCAGCAGCGGCACAGGGGGTCATGAGCAGTTCTTC.

The CDR3 DNA reads TGTGCCAGCTCACCGGGTCTTCGGGGGAATGAAGCTTTCTTT. Protein sequence: CASSPGLRGNEAFF. The chain employs TRBV18 and TRBJ1-1, with TRBD1 as a possible D gene (5 bases). The CDR3 loop spans 14 amino acids. Trimming left V 3 bases short and J 7 bases short, with 15 bases between. Per the germline V gene, CDR1 is KGHSH and CDR2 is LQKENI.

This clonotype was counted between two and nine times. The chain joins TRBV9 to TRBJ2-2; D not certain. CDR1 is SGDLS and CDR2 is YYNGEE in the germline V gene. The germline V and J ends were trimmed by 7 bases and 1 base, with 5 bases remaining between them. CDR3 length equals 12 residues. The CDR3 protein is CASEQNTGELFF. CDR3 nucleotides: TGTGCCAGCGAGCAGAACACCGGGGAGCTGTTTTTT.

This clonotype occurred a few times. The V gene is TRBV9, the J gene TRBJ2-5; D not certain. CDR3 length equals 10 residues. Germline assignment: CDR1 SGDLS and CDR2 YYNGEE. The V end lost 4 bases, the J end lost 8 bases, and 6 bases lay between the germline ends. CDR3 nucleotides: TGTGCCAGCAGCTTATCAACCCAGTACTTC. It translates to CASSLSTQYF.

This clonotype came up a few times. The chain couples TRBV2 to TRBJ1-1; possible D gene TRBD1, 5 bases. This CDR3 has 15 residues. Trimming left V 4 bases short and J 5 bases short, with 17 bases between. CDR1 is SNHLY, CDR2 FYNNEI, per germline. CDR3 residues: CASSGGEGVGTEAFF. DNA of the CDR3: TGTGCCAGCAGTGGGGGGGAGGGAGTAGGGACTGAAGCTTTCTTT.

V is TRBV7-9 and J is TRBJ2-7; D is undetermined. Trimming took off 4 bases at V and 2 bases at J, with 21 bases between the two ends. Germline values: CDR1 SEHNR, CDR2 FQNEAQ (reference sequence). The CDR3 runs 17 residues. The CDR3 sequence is CASSSAAARFETYEQYF. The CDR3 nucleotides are TGTGCCAGCAGCTCGGCCGCGGCCCGGTTCGAAACCTACGAGCAGTACTTC.

The CDR3 DNA sequence: TGTGCCAGCAGTGAAAGGGCACGTGGGGAGACCCAGTACTTC. This encodes CASSERARGETQYF. The rearrangement joins TRBV2 to TRBJ2-5, with no clear D. V was trimmed by 2 bases and J by 5 bases, leaving 12 bases between them. The germline V gene has CDR1 SNHLY and CDR2 FYNNEI. The CDR3 consists of 14 residues.

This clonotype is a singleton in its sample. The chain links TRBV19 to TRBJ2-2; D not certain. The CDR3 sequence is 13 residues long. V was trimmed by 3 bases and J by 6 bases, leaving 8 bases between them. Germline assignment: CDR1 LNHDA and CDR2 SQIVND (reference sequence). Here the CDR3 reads CASSMEFPGELFF. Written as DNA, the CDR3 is TGTGCCAGTAGTATGGAGTTCCCCGGGGAGCTGTTTTTT.